A single sample gave rise to the 15 T cell receptor beta chains below, sequenced in a study of cytomegalovirus exposure and HLA in healthy donors. 60 Vbeta and 13 Jbeta primers were used in PCR. The assay was immunoSEQ multiplex PCR, and TCRdb's table has in-frame clones only and misses some. The sample lists more than 80,000 clones, roughly 80% occurring once. The specimen was PBMCs. Receptors were obtained from a man aged 35-49 years in good health and CMV-seronegative.

Here the CDR3 reads CASSSIGGRAYGYTF. The CDR3 nucleotides read TGTGCCAGCAGTTCGATCGGGGGGAGGGCCTATGGCTACACCTTC. V is TRBV27 and J is TRBJ1-2, with D possibly matching TRBD1 (5 bases). The CDR3 loop spans 15 amino acids. Germline CDR1 and CDR2: MNHEY and SMNVEV (reference sequence). V was trimmed by 4 bases and J by 4 bases, leaving 16 bases between them.

This rearrangement joins TRBV11-3 to TRBJ2-1; D might be TRBD1 (6 bases). V was clipped by 6 bases and J by 9 bases, with 12 bases between them. The CDR3 contains 12 residues. In germline, CDR1 is SGHNT, CDR2 YENEEA. CDR3 loop: CASSRGGSEQFF. In nucleotides, the CDR3 is TGTGCCAGCAGTCGTGGGGGCTCTGAGCAGTTCTTC.

This chain links TRBV5-4 with TRBJ1-3, with D perhaps TRBD1 (5 bases). The V end lost 0 bases, the J end lost 2 bases, and 6 bases lay between the germline ends. This CDR3 spans 14 amino acids. The germline gives CDR1 SGHNT, CDR2 YYREEE (reference sequence). The CDR3 nucleotides read TGTGCCAGCAGCTTGGTGGGGCCTGGAAACACCATATATTTT. Amino acids: CASSLVGPGNTIYF.

The table lists this clone with a few counts. The chain combines TRBV7-6 with TRBJ2-1; 8 nucleotides line up with TRBD1. The germline CDR1 and CDR2 sequences are SGHVS and FNYEAQ. The CDR3 runs 16 residues. J gave up 4 bases and V 5 bases, and 10 bases lay outside the gene matches. Here the CDR3 DNA reads TGTGCCAGCAGCGCGAGGACAGGGTGGGCTTACAATGAGCAGTTCTTC. It codes for CASSARTGWAYNEQFF.

This clone appeared once. The chain joins TRBV5-4 to TRBJ1-1; tentatively, D is TRBD1 (5 bases). Germline CDR1 and CDR2: SGHNT and YYREEE (reference sequence). The CDR3 spans 16 residues. With 4 bases removed from V and 0 bases from J, the gap between germline ends came to 16 bases. The CDR3 DNA reads TGTGCCAGCAGCAGATCGACCGGGACTTTGAACACTGAAGCTTTCTTT. Translating it yields CASSRSTGTLNTEAFF. Combining the CDR3 with reference TRBV5-4 and TRBJ1-1 gives the whole variable domain ETGVTQSPTHLIKTRGQQVTLRCSSQSGHNTVSWYQQALGQGPQFIFQYYREEENGRGNFPPRFSGLQFPNYSSELNVNALELDDSALYLCASSRSTGTLNTEAFFGQGTRLTVV.

V usage is TRBV29-1 and J usage is TRBJ1-2; D perhaps matches TRBD1 (6 bases). Germline V gene sequence: CDR1 SQVTM, CDR2 ANQGSEA. CDR3 length equals 14 residues. Trimming removed 4 bases from V and 5 bases from J, with 17 bases in between. In nucleotides, the CDR3 is TGCAGCGTTGGGGGACAAAGAGAAGGGTATGGCTACACCTTC. Translated, it gives CSVGGQREGYGYTF.

For the CDR3, the DNA is TGTGCCAGTGAACCGGGACAGGGGGATTCACCCCTCCACTTT. As protein: CASEPGQGDSPLHF. V and J are TRBV19 and TRBJ1-6; TRBD1 matches at 11 bases. Per the germline V gene, CDR1 is LNHDA and CDR2 is SQIVND (reference sequence). The CDR3 consists of 14 residues. V lost 8 bases, J lost 8 bases, and 5 bases stayed unmatched.

V usage is TRBV5-6 and J usage is TRBJ2-7; TRBD1 matches 9 bases. Germline V lookup: CDR1 SGHDT, CDR2 YYEEEE. The ends lost 1 base at V and 2 bases at J; junction bases unmatched: 7. This CDR3 has 16 amino acids. In nucleotides, the CDR3 is TGTGCCAGCAGCTTGCCCGGGACAGGGACTACCTACGAGCAGTACTTC. This gives the protein CASSLPGTGTTYEQYF.

The CDR3 region has the DNA TGCGCCAGCAGCTATGGACAGGGGCTCGCCACTGGTGGCTACACCTTC. Translating it yields CASSYGQGLATGGYTF. The chain carries TRBV5-1 and TRBJ1-2, with 9 nucleotides matching TRBD1. This CDR3 comprises 16 residues. The V gene end was trimmed by 3 bases and the J gene end by 7 bases; junction bases not matched to a gene: 13. CDR1 and CDR2 from the germline V gene are SGHRS and YFSETQ.

The V call is TRBV7-2, the J call TRBJ1-4; TRBD1 is a possible D gene (5 bases). Germline V gene sequence: CDR1 SGHTA, CDR2 FQGNSA. The V end lost 3 bases, the J end lost 10 bases, and 12 bases lay between the germline ends. This CDR3 comprises 13 residues. Here the CDR3 reads CASSFRGEAKLFF. The CDR3 region has the DNA TGTGCCAGCAGCTTCCGGGGGGAGGCAAAACTGTTTTTT.

To note about this clone: Other nucleotide sequences from this sample produce the same CDR3. V is TRBV4-2 and J is TRBJ2-1; 8 nucleotides line up with TRBD2. With V trimmed by 1 base and J by 3 bases, 2 bases remained unmatched. The CDR3 contains 15 residues. CDR1 and CDR2 (germline): LGHNA, YNFKEQ. In nucleotides, the CDR3 is TGTGCCAGCAGCCAAGCGGGAGGGGACTACAATGAGCAGTTCTTC. It codes for CASSQAGGDYNEQFF.

Within the sample, this clone is medium-sized. The V gene is TRBV6-1, the J gene TRBJ2-7; possibly TRBD1 for D (5 bases). With 4 bases removed from V and 0 bases from J, the gap between germline ends came to 10 bases. The CDR3 contains 14 residues. The germline gives CDR1 MNHNS, CDR2 SASEGT. The CDR3 region is CASSVGQGSYEQYF. In DNA, the CDR3 is TGTGCCAGCAGTGTAGGGCAGGGCTCCTACGAGCAGTACTTC.

This clone was recorded a few times. The chain employs TRBV9 and TRBJ2-4; TRBD2 might be the D (5 bases). The V and J ends lost 4 bases and 7 bases respectively, with 9 bases between them. The V gene's germline CDR1 is SGDLS and CDR2 YYNGEE. This CDR3 has 12 residues. For the CDR3, the DNA is TGTGCCAGCAGCCCCGGCGGGAACATTCAGTACTTC. This gives the protein CASSPGGNIQYF.

The rearrangement links TRBV4-2 to TRBJ2-1; TRBD1 aligns across 7 bases. CDR1 LGHNA and CDR2 YNFKEQ come from the germline V gene. The CDR3 spans 16 residues. V shed 4 bases and J 6 bases; nucleotides not matched to a gene: 12. The CDR3 DNA reads TGTGCCAGCAGCCGCTCCCGGGACAGTGTGGGCAATGAGCAGTTCTTC. Its protein is CASSRSRDSVGNEQFF.

The chain combines TRBV7-9 with TRBJ2-7; 7 positions agree with TRBD2. There are 14 residues in the CDR3. V was pared by 1 base and J by 3 bases, with 3 bases of the junction left unmatched. The germline gives CDR1 SEHNR, CDR2 FQNEAQ (reference sequence). The CDR3 loop is CASSLVGGNYEQYF. CDR3 nucleotides: TGTGCCAGCAGCTTAGTGGGGGGGAACTACGAGCAGTACTTC. The full variable domain, rest sourced from reference TRBV7-9 and TRBJ2-7, is DTGVSQNPRHKITKRGQNVTFRCDPISEHNRLYWYRQTLGQGPEFLTYFQNEAQLEKSRLLSDRFSAERPKGSFSTLEIQRTEQGDSAMYLCASSLVGGNYEQYFGPGTRLTVT.